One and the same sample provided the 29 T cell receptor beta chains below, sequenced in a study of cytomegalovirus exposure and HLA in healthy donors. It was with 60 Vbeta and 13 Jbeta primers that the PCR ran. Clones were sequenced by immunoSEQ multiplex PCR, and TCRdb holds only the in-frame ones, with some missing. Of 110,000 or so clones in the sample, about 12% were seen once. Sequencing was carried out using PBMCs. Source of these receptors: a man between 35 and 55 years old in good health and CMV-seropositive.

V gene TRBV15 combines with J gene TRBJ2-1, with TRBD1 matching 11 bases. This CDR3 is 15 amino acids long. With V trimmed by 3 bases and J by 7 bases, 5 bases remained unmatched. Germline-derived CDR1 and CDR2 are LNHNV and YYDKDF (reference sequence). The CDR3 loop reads CATSSRTGGENEQFF. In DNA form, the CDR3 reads TGTGCCACCAGCAGTAGGACAGGGGGCGAGAATGAGCAGTTCTTC.

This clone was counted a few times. CDR3 sequence: CAWSVVGLGSETQYF. Written as DNA, the CDR3 is TGTGCCTGGAGTGTAGTAGGACTAGGTTCCGAGACCCAGTACTTC. V gene TRBV30 combines with J gene TRBJ2-5; 7 bases are a match to TRBD2. V lost 0 bases and J lost 5; bases outside the gene matches: 9. The length of the CDR3 is 15 residues. From germline, CDR1 is GTSNPN and CDR2 SVGIG (reference sequence). Full variable domain (missing parts from reference TRBV30 and TRBJ2-5): SQTIHQWPATLVQPVGSPLSLECTVEGTSNPNLYWYRQAAGRGLQLLFYSVGIGQISSEVPQNLSASRPQDRQFILSSKKLLLSDSGFYLCAWSVVGLGSETQYFGPGTRLLVL.

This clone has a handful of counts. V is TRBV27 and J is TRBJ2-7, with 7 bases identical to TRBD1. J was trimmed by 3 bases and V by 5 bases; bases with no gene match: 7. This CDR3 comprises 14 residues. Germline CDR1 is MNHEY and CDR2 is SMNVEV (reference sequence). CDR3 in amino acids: CASSPPGQYYEQYF. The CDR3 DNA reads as TGTGCCAGCAGTCCCCCGGGACAGTACTACGAGCAGTACTTC.

The CDR3 nucleotides are TGCGCCAGCAGCTTGGGGGGACAGGGAAAAATCGACCCTGAAGCTTTCTTT. Protein product: CASSLGGQGKIDPEAFF. The chain links TRBV5-1 to TRBJ1-1; the match to TRBD1 covers 9 bases. The V gene's germline CDR1 is SGHRS and CDR2 YFSETQ. V was pared by 0 bases and J by 6 bases, with 12 bases of the junction left unmatched. CDR3 size: 17 residues.

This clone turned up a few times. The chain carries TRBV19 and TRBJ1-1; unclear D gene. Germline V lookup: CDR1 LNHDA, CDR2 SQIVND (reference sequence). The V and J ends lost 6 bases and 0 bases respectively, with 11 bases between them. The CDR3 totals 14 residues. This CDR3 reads CASRFGDLNTEAFF. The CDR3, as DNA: TGTGCCAGTAGGTTCGGAGATTTGAACACTGAAGCTTTCTTT.

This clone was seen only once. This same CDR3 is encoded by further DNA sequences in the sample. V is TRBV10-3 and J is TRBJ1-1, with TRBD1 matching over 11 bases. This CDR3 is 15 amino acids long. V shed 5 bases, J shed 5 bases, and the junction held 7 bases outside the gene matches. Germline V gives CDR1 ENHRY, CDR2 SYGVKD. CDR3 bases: TGTGCCATCAGTAGGACAGGGGGCGAAGTGACTGAAGCTTTCTTT. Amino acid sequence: CAISRTGGEVTEAFF.

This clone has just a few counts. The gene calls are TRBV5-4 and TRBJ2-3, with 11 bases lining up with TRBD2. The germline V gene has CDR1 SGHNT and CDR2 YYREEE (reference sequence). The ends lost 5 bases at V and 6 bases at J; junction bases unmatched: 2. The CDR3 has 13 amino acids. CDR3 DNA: TGTGCCAGCAGACTAGCGGGAGTTGATACGCAGTATTTT. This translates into CASRLAGVDTQYF.

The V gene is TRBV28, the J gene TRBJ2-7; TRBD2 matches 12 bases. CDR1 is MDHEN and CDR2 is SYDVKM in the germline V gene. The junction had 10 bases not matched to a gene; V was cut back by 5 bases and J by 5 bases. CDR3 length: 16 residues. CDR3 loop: CASSLLAGGDKHEQYF. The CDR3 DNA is TGTGCCAGCAGTCTTCTAGCGGGAGGGGACAAGCACGAGCAGTACTTC.

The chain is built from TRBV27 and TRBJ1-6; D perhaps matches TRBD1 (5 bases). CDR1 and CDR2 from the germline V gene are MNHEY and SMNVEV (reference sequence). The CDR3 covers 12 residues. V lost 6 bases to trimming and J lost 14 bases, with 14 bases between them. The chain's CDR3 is CASRGGVDTLHF. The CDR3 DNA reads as TGTGCCAGCAGGGGCGGGGTGGACACCCTCCACTTT.

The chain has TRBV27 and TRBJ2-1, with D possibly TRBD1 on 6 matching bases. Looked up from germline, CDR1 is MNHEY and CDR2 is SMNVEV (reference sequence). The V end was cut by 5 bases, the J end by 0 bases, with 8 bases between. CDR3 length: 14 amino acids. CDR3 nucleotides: TGTGCCAGCAGTCTGGACAGCTCCTACAATGAGCAGTTCTTC. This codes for CASSLDSSYNEQFF.

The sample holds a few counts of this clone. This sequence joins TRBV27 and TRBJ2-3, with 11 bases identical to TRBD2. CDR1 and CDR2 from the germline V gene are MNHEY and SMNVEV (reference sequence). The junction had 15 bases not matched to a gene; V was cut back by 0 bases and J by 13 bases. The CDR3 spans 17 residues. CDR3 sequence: CASSLSFLLAGGGGEYF. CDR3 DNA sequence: TGTGCCAGCAGTTTATCTTTCCTGCTAGCGGGGGGAGGTGGGGAGTATTTT.

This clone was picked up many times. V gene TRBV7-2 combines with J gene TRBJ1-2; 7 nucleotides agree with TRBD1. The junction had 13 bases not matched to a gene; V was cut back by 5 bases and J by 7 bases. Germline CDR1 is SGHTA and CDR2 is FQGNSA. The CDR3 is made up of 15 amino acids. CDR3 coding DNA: TGTGCCAGCAGCGCCCGACAGGGTTCGGTTGGTGGCTACACCTTC. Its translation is CASSARQGSVGGYTF.

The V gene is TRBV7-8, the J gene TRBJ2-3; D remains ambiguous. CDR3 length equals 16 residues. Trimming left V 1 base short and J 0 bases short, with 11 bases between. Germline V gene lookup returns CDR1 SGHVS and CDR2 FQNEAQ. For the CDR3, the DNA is TGTGCCAGCAGCTTAGTACAGAAAACTAGCACAGATACGCAGTATTTT. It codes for CASSLVQKTSTDTQYF.

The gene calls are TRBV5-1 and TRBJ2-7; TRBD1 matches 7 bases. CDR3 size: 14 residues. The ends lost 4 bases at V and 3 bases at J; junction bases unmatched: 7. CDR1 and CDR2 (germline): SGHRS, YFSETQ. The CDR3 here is CASSIQTGNYEQYF. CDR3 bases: TGCGCCAGCAGCATCCAGACAGGGAACTACGAGCAGTACTTC.

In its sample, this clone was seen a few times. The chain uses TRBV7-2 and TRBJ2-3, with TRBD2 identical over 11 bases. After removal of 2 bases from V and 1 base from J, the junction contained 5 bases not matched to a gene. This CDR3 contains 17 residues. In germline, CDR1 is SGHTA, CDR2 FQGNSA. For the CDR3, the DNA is TGTGCCAGCAGCTTATACGCGGGACTAGCGGGCACAGATACGCAGTATTTT. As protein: CASSLYAGLAGTDTQYF.

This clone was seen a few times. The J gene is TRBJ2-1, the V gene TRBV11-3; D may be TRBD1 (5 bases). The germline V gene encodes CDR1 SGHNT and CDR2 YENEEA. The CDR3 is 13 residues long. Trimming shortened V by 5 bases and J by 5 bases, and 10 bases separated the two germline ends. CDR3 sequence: CASSLRQNNEQFF. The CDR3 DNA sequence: TGTGCCAGCAGCCTCCGACAGAACAATGAGCAGTTCTTC.

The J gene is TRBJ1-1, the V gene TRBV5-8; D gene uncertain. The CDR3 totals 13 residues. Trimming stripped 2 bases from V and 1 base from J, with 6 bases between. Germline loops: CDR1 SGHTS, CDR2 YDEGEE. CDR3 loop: CASSLIRNTEAFF. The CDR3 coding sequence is TGTGCCAGCAGCTTAATCAGGAACACTGAAGCTTTCTTT. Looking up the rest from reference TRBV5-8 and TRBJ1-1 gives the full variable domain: EAGVTQSPTHLIKTRGQQATLRCSPISGHTSVYWYQQALGLGLQFLLWYDEGEERNRGNFPPRFSGRQFPNYSSELNVNALELEDSALYLCASSLIRNTEAFFGQGTRLTVV.

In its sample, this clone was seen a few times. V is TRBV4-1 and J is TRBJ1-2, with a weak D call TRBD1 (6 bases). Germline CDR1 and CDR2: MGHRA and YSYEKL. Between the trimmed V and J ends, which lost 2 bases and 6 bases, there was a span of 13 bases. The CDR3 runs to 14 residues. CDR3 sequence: CASSQPQGGDGYTF. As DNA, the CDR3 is TGCGCCAGCAGCCAACCGCAAGGGGGGGATGGCTACACCTTC.

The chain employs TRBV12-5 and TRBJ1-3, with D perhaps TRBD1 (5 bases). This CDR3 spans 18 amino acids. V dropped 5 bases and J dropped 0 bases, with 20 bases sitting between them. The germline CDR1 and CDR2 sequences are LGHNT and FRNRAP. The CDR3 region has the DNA TGTGCTAGTGGTCTCCACCTGGGACTGTTGAGCTCTGGAAACACCATATATTTT. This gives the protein CASGLHLGLLSSGNTIYF.

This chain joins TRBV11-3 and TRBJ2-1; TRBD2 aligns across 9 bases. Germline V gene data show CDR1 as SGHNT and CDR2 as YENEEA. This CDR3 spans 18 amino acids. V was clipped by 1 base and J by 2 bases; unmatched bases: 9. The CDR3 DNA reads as TGTGCCAGCAGCTTAGGAGGTAGCGGGAGTGCGGCCTACAATGAGCAGTTCTTC. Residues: CASSLGGSGSAAYNEQFF.

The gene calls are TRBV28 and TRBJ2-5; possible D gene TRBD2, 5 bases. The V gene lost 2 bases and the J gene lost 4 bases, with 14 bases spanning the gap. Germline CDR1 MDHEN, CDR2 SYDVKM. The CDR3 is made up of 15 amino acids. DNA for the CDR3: TGTGCCAGCAGTTTAACCCTATCGGGATCAGAGACCCAGTACTTC. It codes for CASSLTLSGSETQYF.

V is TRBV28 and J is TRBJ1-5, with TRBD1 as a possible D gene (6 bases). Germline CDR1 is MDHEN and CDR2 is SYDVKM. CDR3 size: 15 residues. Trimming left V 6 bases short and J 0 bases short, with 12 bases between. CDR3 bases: TGTGCCAGCAGATTACAGGGTCATAGCAATCAGCCCCAGCATTTT. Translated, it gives CASRLQGHSNQPQHF.

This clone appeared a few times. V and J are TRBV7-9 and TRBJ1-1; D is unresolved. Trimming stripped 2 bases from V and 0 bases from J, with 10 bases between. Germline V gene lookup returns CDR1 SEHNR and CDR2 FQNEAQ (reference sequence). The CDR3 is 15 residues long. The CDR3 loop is CASSLNGQLNTEAFF. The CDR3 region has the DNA TGTGCCAGCAGCTTAAATGGGCAGTTGAACACTGAAGCTTTCTTT.

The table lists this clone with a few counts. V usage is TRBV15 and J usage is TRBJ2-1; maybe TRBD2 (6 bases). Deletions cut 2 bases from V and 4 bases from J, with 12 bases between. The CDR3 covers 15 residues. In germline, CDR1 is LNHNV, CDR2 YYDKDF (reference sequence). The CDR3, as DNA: TGTGCCACCAGCAGACCGGGACTGGAATACAATGAGCAGTTCTTC. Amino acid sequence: CATSRPGLEYNEQFF.

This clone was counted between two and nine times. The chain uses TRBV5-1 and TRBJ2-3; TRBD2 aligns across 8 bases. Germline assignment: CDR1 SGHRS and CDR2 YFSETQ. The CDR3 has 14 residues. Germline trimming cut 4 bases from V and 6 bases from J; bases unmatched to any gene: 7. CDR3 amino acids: CASSLGLATDTQYF. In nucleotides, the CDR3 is TGCGCCAGCAGCCTAGGACTAGCAACTGATACGCAGTATTTT.

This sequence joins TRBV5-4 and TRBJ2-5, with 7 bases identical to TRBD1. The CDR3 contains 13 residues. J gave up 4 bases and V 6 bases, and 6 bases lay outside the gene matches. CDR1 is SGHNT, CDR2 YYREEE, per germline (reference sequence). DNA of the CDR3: TGTGCCAGCACCGGGACAGAGGGAGAGACCCAGTACTTC. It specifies CASTGTEGETQYF.

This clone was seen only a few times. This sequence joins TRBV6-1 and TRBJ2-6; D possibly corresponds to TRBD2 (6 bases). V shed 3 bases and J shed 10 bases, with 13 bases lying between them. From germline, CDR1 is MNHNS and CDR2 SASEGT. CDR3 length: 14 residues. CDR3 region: CASSETGLRNVLTF. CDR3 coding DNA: TGTGCCAGCAGTGAGACGGGACTTAGGAACGTCCTGACTTTC.

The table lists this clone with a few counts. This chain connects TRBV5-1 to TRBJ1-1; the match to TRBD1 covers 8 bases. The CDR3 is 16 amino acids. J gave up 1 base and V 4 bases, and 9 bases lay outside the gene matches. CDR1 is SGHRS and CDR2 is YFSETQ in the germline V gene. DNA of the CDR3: TGCGCCAGCAGCCCGCCCCCGGGACAGGAGAACACTGAAGCTTTCTTT. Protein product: CASSPPPGQENTEAFF.

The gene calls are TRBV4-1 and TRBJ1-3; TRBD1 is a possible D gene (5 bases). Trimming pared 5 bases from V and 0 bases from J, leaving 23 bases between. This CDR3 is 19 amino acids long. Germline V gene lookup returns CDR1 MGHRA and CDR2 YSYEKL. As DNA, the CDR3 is TGCGCCAGCAGCGAAGGTTTGCGAATGCAGGGTCTCTCTGGAAACACCATATATTTT. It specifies CASSEGLRMQGLSGNTIYF.